The 6 T cell receptor beta chains below were found in one sample sequenced in a study of blood T cell repertoires in COVID-19. Measured with immunoSEQ multiplex PCR; TCRdb has only the in-frame clones, and not every one. The table shows around 250,000 clones, with over 70% occurring only once. The specimen was PBMCs or T cells enriched from blood (not recorded which). These receptors were collected from a woman in her forties who had been exposed to COVID-19.

The V gene is TRBV3-1 (or the pseudogene TRBV3-2), the J gene TRBJ1-1, with 8 bases lining up with TRBD1. V dropped 4 bases and J dropped 6; count of bases not matched to a gene: 7. Germline CDR1 reads LGHDT; CDR2 reads YNNKEL (reference sequence). The CDR3 loop spans 14 amino acids. In DNA, the CDR3 is TGTGCCAGCAGCCGACGGGACAGGCGCGCTGAAGCTTTCTTT. Protein: CASSRRDRRAEAFF.

The genes are TRBV11-3 and TRBJ1-1; 11 bases are shared with TRBD1. CDR3 length: 17 amino acids. Losses at the gene ends were 5 bases for V and 1 base for J; bases not matched to a gene: 9. The germline gives CDR1 SGHNT, CDR2 YENEEA. The CDR3 region is CASSRLGDRGRNTEAFF. CDR3 sequence (DNA): TGTGCCAGCAGCAGACTGGGGGACAGGGGGAGGAACACTGAAGCTTTCTTT.

Turning to this clone: A read error may account for a junction end that differs from germline. V usage is TRBV5-1 and J usage is TRBJ2-5; TRBD2 aligns across 12 bases. Germline V gene lookup returns CDR1 SGHRS and CDR2 YFSETQ. CDR3 size: 16 residues. The CDR3 sequence is CASSFKPGLAGETQYF. CDR3 DNA sequence: TGTGCCAGCAGCTTTAAGCCGGGACTAGCGGGAGAGACCCAGTACTTC.

The genes are TRBV2 and TRBJ2-3; TRBD2 is a possible D gene (5 bases). Trimming cost V 10 bases and J 2 bases, with 16 bases left between them. CDR3 length equals 14 residues. The germline V gene encodes CDR1 SNHLY and CDR2 FYNNEI. Here the CDR3 reads CATSNVGLTDTQYF. CDR3 DNA: TGTGCCACCTCGAACGTCGGACTCACAGATACGCAGTATTTT. The whole variable domain, remainder taken from reference TRBV2 and TRBJ2-3, is EPEVTQTPSHQVTQMGQEVILRCVPISNHLYFYWYRQILGQKVEFLVSFYNNEISEKSEIFDDQFSVERPDGSNFTLKIRSTKLEDSAMYFCATSNVGLTDTQYFGPGTRLTVL.

This chain connects TRBV19 to TRBJ2-1; D might be TRBD2 (6 bases). V lost 6 bases, J lost 10 bases, and 10 bases lay in between. CDR1 LNHDA and CDR2 SQIVND come from the germline V gene (reference sequence). The CDR3 sequence is 11 residues long. The CDR3, as DNA: TGTGCCAGTAGGGGGCGGGAAGAGCAGTTCTTC. Translation: CASRGREEQFF.

This chain connects TRBV28 to TRBJ2-7, with 9 bases lining up with TRBD1. The germline V gene encodes CDR1 MDHEN and CDR2 SYDVKM. The CDR3 contains 14 residues. Trimming at V came to 5 bases and at J to 2 bases, leaving 4 bases not matched to a gene. The CDR3 DNA sequence: TGTGCCAGCAGTCCACGGGACAGGGCCTACGAGCAGTACGTC. Translated: CASSPRDRAYEQYV.